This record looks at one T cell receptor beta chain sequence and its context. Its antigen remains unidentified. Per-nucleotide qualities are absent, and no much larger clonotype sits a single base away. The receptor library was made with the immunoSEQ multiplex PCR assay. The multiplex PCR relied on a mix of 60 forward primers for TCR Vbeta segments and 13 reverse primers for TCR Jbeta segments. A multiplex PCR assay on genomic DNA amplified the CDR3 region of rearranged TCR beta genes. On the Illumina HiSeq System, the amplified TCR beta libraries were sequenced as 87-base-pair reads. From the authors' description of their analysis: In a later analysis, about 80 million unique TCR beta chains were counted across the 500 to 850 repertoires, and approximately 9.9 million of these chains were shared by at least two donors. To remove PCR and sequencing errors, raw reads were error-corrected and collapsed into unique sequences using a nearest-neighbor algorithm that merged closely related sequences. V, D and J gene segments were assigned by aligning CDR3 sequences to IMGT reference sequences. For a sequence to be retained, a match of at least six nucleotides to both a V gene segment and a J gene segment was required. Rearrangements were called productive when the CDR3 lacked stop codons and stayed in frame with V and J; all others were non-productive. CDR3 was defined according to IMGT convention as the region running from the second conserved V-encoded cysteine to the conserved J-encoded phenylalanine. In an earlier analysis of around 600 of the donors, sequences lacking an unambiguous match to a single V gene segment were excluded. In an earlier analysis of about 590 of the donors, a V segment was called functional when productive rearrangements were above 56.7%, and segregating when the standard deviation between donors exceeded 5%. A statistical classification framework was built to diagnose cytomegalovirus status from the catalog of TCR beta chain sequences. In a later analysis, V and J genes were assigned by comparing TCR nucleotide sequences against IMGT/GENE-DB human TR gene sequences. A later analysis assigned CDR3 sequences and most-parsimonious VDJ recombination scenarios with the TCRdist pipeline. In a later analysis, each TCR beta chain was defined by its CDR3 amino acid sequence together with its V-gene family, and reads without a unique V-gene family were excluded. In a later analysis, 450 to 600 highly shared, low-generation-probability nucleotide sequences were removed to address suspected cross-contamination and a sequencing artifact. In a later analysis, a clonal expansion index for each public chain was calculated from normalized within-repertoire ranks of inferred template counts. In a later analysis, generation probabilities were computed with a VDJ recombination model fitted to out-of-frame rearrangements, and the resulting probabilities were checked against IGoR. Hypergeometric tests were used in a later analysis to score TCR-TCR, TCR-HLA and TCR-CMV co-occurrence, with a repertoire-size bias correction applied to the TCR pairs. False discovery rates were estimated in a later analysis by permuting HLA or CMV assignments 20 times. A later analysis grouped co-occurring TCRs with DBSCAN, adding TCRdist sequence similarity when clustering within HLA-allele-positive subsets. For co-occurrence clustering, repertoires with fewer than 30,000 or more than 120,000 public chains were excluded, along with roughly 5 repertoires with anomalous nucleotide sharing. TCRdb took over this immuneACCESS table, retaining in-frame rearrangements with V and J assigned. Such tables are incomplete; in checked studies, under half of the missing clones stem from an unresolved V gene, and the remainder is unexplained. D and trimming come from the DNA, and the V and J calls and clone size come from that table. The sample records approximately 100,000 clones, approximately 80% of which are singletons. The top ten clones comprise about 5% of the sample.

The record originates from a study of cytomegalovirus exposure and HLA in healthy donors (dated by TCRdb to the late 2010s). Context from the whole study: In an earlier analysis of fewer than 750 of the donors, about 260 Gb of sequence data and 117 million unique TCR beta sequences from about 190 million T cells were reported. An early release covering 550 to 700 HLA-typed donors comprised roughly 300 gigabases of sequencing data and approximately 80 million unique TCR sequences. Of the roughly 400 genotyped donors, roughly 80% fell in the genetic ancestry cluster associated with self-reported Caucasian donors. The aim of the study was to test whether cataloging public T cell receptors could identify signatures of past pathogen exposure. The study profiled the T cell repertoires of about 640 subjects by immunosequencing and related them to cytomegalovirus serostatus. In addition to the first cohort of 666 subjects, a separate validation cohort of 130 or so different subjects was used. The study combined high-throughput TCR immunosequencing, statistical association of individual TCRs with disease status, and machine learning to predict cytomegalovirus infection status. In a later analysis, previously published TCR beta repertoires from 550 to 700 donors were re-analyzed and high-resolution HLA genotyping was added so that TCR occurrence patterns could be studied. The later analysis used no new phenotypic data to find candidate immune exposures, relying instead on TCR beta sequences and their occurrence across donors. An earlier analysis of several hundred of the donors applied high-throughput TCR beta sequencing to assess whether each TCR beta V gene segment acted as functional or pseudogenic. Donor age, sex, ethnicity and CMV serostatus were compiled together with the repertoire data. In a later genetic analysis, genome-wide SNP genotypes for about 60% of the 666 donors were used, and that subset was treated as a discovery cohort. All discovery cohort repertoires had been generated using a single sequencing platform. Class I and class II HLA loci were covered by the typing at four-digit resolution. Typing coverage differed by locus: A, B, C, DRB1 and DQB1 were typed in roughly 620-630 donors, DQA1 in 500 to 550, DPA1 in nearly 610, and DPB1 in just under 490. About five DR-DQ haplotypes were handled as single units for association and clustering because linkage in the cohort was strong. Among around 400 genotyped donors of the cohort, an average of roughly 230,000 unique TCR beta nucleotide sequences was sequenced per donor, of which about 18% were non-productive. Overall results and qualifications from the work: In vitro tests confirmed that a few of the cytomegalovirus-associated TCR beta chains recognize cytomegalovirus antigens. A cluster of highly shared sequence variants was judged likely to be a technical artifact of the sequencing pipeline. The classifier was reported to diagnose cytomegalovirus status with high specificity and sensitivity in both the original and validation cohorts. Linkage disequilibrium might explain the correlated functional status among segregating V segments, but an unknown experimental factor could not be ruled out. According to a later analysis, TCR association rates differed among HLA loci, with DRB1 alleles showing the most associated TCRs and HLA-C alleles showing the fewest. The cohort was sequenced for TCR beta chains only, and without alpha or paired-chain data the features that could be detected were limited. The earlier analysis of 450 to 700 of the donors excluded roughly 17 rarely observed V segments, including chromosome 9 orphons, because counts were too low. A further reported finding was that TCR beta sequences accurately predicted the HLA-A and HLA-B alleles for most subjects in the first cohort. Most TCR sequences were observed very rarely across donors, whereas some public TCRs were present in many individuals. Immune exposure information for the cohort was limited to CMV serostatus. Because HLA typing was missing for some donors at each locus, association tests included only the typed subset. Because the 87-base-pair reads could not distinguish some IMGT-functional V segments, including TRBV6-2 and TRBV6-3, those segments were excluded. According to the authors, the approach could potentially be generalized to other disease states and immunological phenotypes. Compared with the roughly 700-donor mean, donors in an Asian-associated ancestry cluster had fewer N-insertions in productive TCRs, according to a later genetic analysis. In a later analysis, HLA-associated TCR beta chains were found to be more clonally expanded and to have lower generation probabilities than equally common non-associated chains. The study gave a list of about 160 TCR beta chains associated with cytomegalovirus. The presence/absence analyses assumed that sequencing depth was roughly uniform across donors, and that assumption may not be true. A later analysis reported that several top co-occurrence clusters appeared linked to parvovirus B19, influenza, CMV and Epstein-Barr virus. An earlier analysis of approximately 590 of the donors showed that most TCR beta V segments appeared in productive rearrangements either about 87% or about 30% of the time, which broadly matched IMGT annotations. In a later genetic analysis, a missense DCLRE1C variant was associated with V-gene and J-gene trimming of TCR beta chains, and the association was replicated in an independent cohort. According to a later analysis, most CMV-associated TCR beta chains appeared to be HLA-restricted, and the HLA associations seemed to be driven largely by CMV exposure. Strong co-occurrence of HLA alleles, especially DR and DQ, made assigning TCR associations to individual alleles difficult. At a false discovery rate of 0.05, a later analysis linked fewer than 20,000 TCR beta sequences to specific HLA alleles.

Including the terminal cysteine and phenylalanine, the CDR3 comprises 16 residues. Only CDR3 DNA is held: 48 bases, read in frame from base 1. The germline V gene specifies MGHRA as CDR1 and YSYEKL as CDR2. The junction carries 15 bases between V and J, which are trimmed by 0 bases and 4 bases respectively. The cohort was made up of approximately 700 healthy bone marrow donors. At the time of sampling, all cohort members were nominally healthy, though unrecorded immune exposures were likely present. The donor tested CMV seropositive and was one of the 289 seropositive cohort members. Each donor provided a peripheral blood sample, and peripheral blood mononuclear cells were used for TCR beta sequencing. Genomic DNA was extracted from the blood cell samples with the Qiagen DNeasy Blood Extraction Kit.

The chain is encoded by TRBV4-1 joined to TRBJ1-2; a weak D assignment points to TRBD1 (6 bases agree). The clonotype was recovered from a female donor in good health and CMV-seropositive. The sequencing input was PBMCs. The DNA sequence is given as TGCGCCAGCAGCCAAGAACTAAGGGGGTTTGGCTATGGCTACACCTTC. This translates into CASSQELRGFGYGYTF.